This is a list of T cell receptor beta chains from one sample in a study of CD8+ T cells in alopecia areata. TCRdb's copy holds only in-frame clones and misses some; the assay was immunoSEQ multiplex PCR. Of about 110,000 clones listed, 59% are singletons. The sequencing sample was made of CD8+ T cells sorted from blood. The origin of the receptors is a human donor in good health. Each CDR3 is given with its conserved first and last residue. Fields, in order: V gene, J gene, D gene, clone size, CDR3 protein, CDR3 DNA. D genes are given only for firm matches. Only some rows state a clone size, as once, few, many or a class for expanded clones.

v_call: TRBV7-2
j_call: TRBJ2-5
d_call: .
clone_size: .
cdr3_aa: CASSFSRGREETQYF
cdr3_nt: TGTGCCAGCAGCTTTTCCAGGGGCCGGGAAGAGACCCAGTACTTC

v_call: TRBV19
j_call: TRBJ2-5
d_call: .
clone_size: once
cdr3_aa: CASSITDQVETQYF
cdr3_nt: TGTGCCAGTAGTATCACGGATCAGGTGGAGACCCAGTACTTC

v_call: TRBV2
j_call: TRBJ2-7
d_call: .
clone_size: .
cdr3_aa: CATYSETGYEQYF
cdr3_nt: TGTGCCACCTACAGTGAGACGGGCTACGAGCAGTACTTC

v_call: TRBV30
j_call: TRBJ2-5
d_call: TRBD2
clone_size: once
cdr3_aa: CAWRGLAGRWYQETQYF
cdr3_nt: TGTGCCTGGAGGGGACTAGCGGGGAGATGGTACCAAGAGACCCAGTACTTC

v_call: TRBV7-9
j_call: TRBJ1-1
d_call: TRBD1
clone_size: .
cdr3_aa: CASSPRTGGLNTEAFF
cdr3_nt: TGTGCCAGCAGCCCAAGGACAGGGGGCTTGAACACTGAAGCTTTCTTT

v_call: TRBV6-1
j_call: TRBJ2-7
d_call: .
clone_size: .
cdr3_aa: CASSESVGASYEQYF
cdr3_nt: TGTGCCAGCAGTGAATCGGTCGGGGCGTCCTACGAGCAGTACTTC

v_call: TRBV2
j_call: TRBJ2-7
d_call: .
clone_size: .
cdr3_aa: CASSESPWRDEQYF
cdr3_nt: TGTGCCAGCAGTGAAAGTCCTTGGCGGGACGAGCAGTACTTC

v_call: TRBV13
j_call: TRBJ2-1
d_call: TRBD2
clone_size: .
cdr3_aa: CASSLGSSGYNEQFF
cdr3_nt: TGTGCCAGCAGCTTAGGTTCTAGCGGTTACAATGAGCAGTTCTTC

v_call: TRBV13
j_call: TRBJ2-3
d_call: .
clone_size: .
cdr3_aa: CASSLRGQPADTQYF
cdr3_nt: TGTGCCAGCAGCTTACGAGGACAGCCCGCAGATACGCAGTATTTT

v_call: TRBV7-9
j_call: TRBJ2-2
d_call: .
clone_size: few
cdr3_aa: CASEPTGAGSRTGELFF
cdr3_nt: TGTGCCAGCGAACCCACGGGCGCAGGTTCCCGCACCGGGGAGCTGTTTTTT

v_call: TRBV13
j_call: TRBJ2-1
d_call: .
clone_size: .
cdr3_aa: CASSFQVYNEQFF
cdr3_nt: TGTGCCAGCAGTTTCCAGGTCTACAATGAGCAGTTCTTC

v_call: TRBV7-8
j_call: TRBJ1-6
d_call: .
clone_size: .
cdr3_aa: CASREQGSPLHF
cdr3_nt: TGTGCCAGCAGGGAACAGGGTTCACCCCTCCACTTT

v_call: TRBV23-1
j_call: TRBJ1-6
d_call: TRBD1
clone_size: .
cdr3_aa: CASSQDHGTGGLSSYNSPLHF
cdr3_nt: TGCGCCAGCAGTCAGGACCACGGGACAGGGGGCCTTAGCTCCTATAATTCACCCCTCCACTTT

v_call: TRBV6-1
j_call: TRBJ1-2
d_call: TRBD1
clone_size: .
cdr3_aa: CASSEAVAGGYGYTF
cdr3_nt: TGTGCCAGCAGTGAAGCGGTAGCAGGGGGATATGGCTACACCTTC

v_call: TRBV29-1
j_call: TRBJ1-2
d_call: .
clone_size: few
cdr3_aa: CSVPGTIQEGYTF
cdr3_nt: TGCAGCGTGCCCGGGACCATCCAGGAGGGCTACACCTTC

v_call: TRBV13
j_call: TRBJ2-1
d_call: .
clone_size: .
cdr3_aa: CASSLGRGLGPFF
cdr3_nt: TGTGCCAGCAGCTTAGGGCGGGGTCTAGGTCCCTTCTTC

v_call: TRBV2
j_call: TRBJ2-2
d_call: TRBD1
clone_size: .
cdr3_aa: CASSDPAGGTGELFF
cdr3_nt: TGTGCCAGCAGTGATCCCGCAGGGGGTACCGGGGAGCTGTTTTTT

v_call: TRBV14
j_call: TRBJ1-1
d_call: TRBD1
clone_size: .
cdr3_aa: CASSQRQGRGTEAFF
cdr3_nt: TGTGCCAGCAGCCAAAGACAGGGCAGGGGGACTGAAGCTTTCTTT

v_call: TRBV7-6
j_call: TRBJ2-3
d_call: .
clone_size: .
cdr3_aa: CASSLVRGQSTDTQYF
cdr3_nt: TGTGCCAGCAGCTTAGTGCGGGGGCAAAGCACAGATACGCAGTATTTT

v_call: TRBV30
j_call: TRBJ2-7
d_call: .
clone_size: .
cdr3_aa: CAWSAGPTYEQYF
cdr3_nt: TGTGCCTGGAGTGCCGGGCCCACCTACGAGCAGTACTTC

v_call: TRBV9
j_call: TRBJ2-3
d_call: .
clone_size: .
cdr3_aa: CASSVANDGGTQYF
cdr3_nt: TGTGCCAGCAGCGTAGCTAACGACGGCGGGACGCAGTATTTT

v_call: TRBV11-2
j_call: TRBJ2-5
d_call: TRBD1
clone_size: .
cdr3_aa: CASTHRDRGGETQYF
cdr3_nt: TGTGCCAGCACCCACCGGGACAGGGGTGGAGAGACCCAGTACTTC

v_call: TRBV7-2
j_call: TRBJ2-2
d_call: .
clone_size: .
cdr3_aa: CASVRTGELFF
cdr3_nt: TGTGCCAGCGTTCGGACCGGGGAGCTGTTTTTT

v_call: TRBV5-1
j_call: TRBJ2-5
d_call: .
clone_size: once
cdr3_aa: CASSGWTASQETQYF
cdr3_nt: TGCGCCAGCAGCGGCTGGACAGCCAGCCAAGAGACCCAGTACTTC

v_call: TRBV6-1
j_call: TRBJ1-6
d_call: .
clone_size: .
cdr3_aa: CASSASPDSMRSPLHF
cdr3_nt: TGTGCCAGCAGTGCCTCACCGGACAGTATGCGTTCACCCCTCCACTTT

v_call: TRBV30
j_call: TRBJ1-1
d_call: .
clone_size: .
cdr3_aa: CAWSVDRGRMNTEAFF
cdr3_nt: TGTGCCTGGAGTGTAGATCGGGGAAGGATGAACACTGAAGCTTTCTTT

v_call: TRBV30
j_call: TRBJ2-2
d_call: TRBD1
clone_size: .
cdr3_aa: CAGTGTGELFF
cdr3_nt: TGTGCCGGGACAGGGACCGGGGAGCTGTTTTTT

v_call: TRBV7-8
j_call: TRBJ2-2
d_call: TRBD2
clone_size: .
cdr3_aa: CASSNPGTTNTGELFF
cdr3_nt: TGTGCCAGCAGCAATCCCGGGACTACGAACACCGGGGAGCTGTTTTTT

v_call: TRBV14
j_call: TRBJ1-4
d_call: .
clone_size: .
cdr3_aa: CANLSTEANEKLFF
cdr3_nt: TGTGCCAACCTCTCGACAGAAGCTAATGAAAAACTGTTTTTT

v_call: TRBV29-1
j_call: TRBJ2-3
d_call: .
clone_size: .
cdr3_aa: CSVAPGAREDTQYF
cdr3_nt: TGCAGCGTTGCCCCGGGGGCTCGTGAAGATACGCAGTATTTT

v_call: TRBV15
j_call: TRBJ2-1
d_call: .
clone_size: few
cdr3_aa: CATSNREGNEQFF
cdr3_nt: TGTGCCACCAGCAACAGGGAGGGGAATGAGCAGTTCTTC

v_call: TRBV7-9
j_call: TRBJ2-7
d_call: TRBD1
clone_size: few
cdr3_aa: CASSLGQGTAYEQYF
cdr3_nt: TGTGCCAGCAGCTTGGGACAGGGGACAGCCTACGAGCAGTACTTC

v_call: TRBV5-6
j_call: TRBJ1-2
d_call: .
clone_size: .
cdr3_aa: CASSYGVQTFYGYTF
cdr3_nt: TGTGCCAGCAGCTATGGAGTACAGACCTTCTATGGCTACACCTTC

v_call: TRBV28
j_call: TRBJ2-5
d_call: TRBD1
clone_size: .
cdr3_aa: CASSHRQGWLGETQYF
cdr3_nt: TGTGCCAGCAGTCACCGACAGGGGTGGCTAGGAGAGACCCAGTACTTC

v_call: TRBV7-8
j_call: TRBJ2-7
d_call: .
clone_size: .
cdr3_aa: CASSLVRGSSYEQYF
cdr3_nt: TGTGCCAGCAGCTTAGTTCGGGGCAGCTCCTACGAGCAGTACTTC

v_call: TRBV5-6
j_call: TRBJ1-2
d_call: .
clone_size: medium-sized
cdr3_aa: CASSYPRDQHGSGYTF
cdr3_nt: TGTGCCAGCAGCTACCCCCGGGACCAACACGGCAGTGGCTACACCTTC

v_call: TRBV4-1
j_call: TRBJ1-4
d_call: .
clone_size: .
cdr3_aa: CASSLLGYGELFF
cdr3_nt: TGCGCCAGCAGCCTTCTGGGATATGGGGAACTGTTTTTT

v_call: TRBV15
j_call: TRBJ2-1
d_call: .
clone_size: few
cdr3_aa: CATSRESVPIYNEQFF
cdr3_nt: TGTGCCACCAGCAGAGAGAGCGTACCAATCTACAATGAGCAGTTCTTC

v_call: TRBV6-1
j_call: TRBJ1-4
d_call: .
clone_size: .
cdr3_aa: CASSEEAGDNEKLFF
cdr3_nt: TGTGCCAGCAGTGAAGAGGCAGGGGATAATGAAAAACTGTTTTTT

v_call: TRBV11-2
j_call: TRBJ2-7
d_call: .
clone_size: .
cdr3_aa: CASSYLTYEQYF
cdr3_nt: TGTGCCAGCAGCTACCTCACCTACGAGCAGTACTTC

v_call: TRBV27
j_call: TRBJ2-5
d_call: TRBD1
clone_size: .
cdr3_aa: CASSLGQGGGETQYF
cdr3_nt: TGTGCCAGCAGTTTGGGACAGGGGGGGGGAGAGACCCAGTACTTC

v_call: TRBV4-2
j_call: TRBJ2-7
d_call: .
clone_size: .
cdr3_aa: CASSGLLHYEQYF
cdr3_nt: TGTGCCAGCAGCGGACTTCTCCACTACGAGCAGTACTTC

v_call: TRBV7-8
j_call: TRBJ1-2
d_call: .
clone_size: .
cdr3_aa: CASSLGAGARNYGYTF
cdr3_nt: TGTGCCAGCAGCTTAGGGGCTGGGGCCCGAAACTATGGCTACACCTTC

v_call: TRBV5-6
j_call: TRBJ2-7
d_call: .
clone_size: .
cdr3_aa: CASSRGSSYEQYF
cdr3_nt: TGTGCCAGCAGCCGTGGGTCCTCCTACGAGCAGTACTTC

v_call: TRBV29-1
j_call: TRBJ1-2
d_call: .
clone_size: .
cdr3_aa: CSVGGQVYGYTF
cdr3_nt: TGCAGCGTAGGGGGTCAGGTCTATGGCTACACCTTC

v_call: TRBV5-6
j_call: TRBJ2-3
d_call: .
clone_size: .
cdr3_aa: CASSTRRNTQYF
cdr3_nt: TGTGCCAGCAGCACTCGACGGAATACGCAGTATTTT

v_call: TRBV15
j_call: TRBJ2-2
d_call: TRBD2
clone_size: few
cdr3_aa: CATSRGAGANTGELFF
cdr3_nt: TGTGCCACCAGCAGAGGTGCGGGGGCGAACACCGGGGAGCTGTTTTTT

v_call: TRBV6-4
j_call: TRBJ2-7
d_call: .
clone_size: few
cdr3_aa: CASSEMGGSDEQYF
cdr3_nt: TGTGCCAGCAGTGAAATGGGGGGAAGCGACGAGCAGTACTTC

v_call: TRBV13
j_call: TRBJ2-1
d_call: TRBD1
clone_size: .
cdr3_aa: CASSSPGQGNEQFF
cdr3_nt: TGTGCCAGCAGCTCACCTGGACAGGGGAATGAGCAGTTCTTC